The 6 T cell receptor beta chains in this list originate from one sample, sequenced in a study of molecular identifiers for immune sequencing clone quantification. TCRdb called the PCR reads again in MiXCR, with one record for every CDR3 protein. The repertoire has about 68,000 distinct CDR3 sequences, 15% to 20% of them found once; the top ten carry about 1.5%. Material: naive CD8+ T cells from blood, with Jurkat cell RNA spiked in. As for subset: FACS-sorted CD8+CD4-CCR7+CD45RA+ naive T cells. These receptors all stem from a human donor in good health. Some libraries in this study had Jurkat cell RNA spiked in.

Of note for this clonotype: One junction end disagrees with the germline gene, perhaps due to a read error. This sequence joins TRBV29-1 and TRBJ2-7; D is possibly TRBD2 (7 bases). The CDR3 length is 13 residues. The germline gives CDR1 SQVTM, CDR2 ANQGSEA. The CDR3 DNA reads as TGCAGCGCAGCCGGGGGGCACTTCTACAAGCAGTACTTC. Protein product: CSAAGGHFYKQYF.

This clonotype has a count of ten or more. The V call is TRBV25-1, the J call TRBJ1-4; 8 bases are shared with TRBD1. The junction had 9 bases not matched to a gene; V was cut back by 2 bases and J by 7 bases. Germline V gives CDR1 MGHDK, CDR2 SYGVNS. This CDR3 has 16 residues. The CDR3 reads CASSETGAGGGEKLFF. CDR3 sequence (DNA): TGTGCCAGCAGTGAAACAGGGGCAGGGGGCGGTGAAAAACTGTTTTTT.

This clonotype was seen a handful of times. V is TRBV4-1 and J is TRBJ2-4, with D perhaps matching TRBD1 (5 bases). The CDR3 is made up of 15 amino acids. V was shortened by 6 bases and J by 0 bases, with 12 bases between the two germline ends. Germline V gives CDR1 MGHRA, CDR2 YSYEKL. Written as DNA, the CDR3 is TGCGCCAGCAGATGGGGCGTGGGAGCCAAAAACATTCAGTACTTC. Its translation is CASRWGVGAKNIQYF.

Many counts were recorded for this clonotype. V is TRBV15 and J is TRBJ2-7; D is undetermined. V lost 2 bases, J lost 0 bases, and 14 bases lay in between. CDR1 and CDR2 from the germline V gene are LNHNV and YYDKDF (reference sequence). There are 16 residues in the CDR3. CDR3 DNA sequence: TGTGCCACCAGCAGATCGAGAGCGTTAAGCTCCTACGAGCAGTACTTC. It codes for CATSRSRALSSYEQYF. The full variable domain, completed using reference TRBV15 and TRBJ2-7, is DAMVIQNPRYQVTQFGKPVTLSCSQTLNHNVMYWYQQKSSQAPKLLFHYYDKDFNNEADTPDNFQSRRPNTSFCFLDIRSPGLGDTAMYLCATSRSRALSSYEQYFGPGTRLTVT.

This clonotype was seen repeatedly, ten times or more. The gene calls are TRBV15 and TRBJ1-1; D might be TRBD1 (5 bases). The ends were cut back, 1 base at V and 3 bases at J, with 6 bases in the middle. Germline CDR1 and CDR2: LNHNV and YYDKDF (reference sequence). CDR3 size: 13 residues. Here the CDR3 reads CATSRVGHTEAFF. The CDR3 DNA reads TGTGCCACCAGCAGAGTGGGACACACTGAAGCTTTCTTT.

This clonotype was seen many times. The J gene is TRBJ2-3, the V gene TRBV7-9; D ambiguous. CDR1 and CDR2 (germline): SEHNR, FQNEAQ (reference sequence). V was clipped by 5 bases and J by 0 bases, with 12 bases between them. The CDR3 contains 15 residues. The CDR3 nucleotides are TGTGCCAGCAGCCCTCCCTTATCCAGCACAGATACGCAGTATTTT. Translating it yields CASSPPLSSTDTQYF.